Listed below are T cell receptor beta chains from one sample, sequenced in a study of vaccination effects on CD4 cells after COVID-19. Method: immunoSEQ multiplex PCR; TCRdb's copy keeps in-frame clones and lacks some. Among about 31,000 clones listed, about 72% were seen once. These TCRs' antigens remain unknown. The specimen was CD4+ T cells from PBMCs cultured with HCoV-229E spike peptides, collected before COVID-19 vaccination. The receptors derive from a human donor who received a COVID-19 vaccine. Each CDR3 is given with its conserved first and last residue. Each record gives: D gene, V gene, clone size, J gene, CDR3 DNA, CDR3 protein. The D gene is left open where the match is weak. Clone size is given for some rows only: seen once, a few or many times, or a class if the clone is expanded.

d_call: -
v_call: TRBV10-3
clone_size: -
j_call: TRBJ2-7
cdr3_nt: TGTGCCATCGGGAAATCCGGGACCAGGGAAGTCTACGAGCAGTACTTC
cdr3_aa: CAIGKSGTREVYEQYF

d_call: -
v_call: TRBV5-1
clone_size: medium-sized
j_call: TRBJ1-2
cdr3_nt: TGCGCCAGCAGCCAACGGACTGACGGCTATGGCTACACCTTC
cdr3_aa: CASSQRTDGYGYTF

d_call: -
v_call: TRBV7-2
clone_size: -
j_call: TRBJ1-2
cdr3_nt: TGTGCCAGCAGGCGCCGGGAGAAACTCTATGGCTACACCTTC
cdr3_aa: CASRRREKLYGYTF

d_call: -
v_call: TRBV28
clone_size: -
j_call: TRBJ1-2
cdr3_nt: TGTGCCAGCAGTTTGTTACTAAACTATGGCTACACCTTC
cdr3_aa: CASSLLLNYGYTF

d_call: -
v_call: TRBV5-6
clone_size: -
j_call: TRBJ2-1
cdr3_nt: TGTGCCAGCAGCCCTAGGTGGAATGAGCAGTTCTTC
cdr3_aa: CASSPRWNEQFF

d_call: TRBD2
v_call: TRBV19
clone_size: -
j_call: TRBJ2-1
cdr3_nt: TGTGCCAGTAGTATAGAGGGTGGCGGGAGCCGGGATGAGCAGTTCTTC
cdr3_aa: CASSIEGGGSRDEQFF

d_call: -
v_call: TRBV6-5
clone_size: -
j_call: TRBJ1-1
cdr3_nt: TGTGCCAGCAGTTACGACCTGAACACTGAAGCTTTCTTT
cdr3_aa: CASSYDLNTEAFF

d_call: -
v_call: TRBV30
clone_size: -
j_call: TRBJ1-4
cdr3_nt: TGTGCCTGTCAAGGAGGCGGTAATGAAAAACTGTTTTTT
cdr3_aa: CACQGGGNEKLFF

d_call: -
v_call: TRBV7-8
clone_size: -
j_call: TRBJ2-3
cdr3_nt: TGTGCCAGCAGCTTATCCCGGGACATCTTCACAGATACGCAGTATTTT
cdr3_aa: CASSLSRDIFTDTQYF

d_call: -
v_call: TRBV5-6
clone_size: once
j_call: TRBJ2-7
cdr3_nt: TGTGCCAGCAGCCCGGTCGGGCGGGAATGGGTTGAGCAGTACTTC
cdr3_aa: CASSPVGREWVEQYF

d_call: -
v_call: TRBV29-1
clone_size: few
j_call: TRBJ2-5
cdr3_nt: TGCAGCCTTAGGACACCCCAAGAGACCCAGTACTTC
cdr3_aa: CSLRTPQETQYF

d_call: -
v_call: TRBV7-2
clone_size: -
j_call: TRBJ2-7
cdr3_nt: TGTGCCAGCAGCTTAAGTGGCTACGAGCAGTACTTC
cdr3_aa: CASSLSGYEQYF

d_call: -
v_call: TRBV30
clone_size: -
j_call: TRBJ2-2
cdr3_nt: TGTGCCTGGCTTCCAGGCGTCGGGGAGCTGTTTTTT
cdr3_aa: CAWLPGVGELFF

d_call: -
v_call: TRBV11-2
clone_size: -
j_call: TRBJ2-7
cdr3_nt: TGTGCCAGCGGAATCTCCTACGAGCAGTACTTC
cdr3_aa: CASGISYEQYF

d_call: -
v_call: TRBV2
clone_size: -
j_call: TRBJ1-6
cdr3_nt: TGTGCCAGCACCCTCAATTCACCCCTCCACTTT
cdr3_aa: CASTLNSPLHF

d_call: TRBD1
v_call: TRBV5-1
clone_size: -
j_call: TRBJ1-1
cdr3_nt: TGCGCCAGCAGCTTGGCCCAGGGGGTCCACACTGAAGCTTTCTTT
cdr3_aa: CASSLAQGVHTEAFF

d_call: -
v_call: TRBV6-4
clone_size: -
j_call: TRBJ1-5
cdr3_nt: TGTGCCAGCAGTGTGGAACTAAATCAGCCCCAGCATTTT
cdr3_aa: CASSVELNQPQHF

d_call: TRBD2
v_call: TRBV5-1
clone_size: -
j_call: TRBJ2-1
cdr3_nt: TGCGCCAGCAGCGGGGCTAGCGGGGGCGATGAGCAGTTCTTC
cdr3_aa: CASSGASGGDEQFF

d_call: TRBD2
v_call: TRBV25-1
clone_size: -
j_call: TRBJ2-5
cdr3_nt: TGTGCCAGCAGTGTACTAGCGGCCGGGGAGACCCAGTACTTC
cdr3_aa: CASSVLAAGETQYF

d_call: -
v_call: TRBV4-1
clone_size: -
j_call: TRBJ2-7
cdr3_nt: TGCGCCAGCAGCCGCGACGGGCAGCTCGACGAGCAGTACTTC
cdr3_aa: CASSRDGQLDEQYF

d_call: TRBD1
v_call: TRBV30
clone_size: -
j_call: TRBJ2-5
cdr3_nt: TGTGCCTGGAGTAAACAGGGGGCTGAGACCCAGTACTTC
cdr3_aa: CAWSKQGAETQYF

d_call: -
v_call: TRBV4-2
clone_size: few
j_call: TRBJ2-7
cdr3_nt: TGTGCCAGCAGCCAAGTGTCGGCAGGAGCGCGGGACGAGCAGTACTTC
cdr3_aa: CASSQVSAGARDEQYF

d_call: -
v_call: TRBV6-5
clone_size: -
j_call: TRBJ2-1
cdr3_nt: TGTGCCAGCAGCCCGGACATCATCCCCCCCTCTGAGCAGTTCTTC
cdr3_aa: CASSPDIIPPSEQFF

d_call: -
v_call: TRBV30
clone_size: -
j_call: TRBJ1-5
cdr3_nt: TGTGCCTGGAGTGTGACTTTGGGGGGGTCTCAGCCCCAGCATTTT
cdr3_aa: CAWSVTLGGSQPQHF

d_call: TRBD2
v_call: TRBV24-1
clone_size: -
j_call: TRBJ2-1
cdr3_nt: TGTGCCACCAGTGATCCTAGCGGGAATGCGAATGAGCAGTTCTTC
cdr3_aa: CATSDPSGNANEQFF

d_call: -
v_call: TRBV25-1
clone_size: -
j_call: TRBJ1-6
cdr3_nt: TGTGCCAGCAGTGAATATAAGGAGGATAATTCACCCCTCCACTTT
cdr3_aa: CASSEYKEDNSPLHF